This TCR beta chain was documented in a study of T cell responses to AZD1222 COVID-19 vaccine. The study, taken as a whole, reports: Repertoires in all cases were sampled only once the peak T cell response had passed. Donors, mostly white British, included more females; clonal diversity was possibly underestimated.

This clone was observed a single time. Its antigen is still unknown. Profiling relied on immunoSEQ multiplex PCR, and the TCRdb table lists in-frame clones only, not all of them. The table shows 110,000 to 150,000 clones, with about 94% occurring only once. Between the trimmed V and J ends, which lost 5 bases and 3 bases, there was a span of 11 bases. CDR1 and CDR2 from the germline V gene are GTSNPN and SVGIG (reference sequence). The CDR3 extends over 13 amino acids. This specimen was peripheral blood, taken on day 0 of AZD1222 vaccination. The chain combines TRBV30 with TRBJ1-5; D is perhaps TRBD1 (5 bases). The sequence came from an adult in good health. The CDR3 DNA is TGTGCCTGGGCTCAGGGACCCAATCAGCCCCAGCATTTT. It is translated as CAWAQGPNQPQHF.